The clone carrying this TCR beta chain has just a few counts. As yet, its antigen is unknown. Chemo-refractory metastatic non-small-cell lung cancer patients underwent focal radiation alongside CTLA-4 blockade with ipilimumab. This sample was taken from a study of radiotherapy plus CTLA-4 blockade in lung cancer. At the level of the study: 15% to 20% of patients responded objectively, and about 30% achieved disease control. The study's findings and limits: Blood TCR clones of tumor origin expanded after radiotherapy plus ipilimumab. Reports state that early shifts in blood T cell clones, with interferon-beta, best predicted response.

Data came from immunoSEQ multiplex PCR; TCRdb stores just in-frame clones and leaves some out. The profile covers nearly 15,000 clones, with approximately 72% appearing a single time and about 53% taken by the ten largest. The CDR3 sequence is 16 residues long. Germline V gene data show CDR1 as SGHTA and CDR2 as FQGNSA. V lost 1 base to trimming and J lost 4 bases; unmatched junction nucleotides: 6. This clonotype was obtained from a human donor with non-small cell lung cancer whose response to radiotherapy plus ipilimumab could not be evaluated. The V and J genes are TRBV7-2 and TRBJ2-7, with 11 bases fitting TRBD2. The sample was peripheral blood, taken from a patient treated with radiotherapy plus ipilimumab. The CDR3: CASSLGSGGVTYEQYF. DNA for the CDR3: TGTGCCAGCAGCTTAGGTAGCGGGGGGGTTACATACGAGCAGTACTTC.